Presented here are 28 T cell receptor beta chains from one specimen sequenced in a study of T cell responses to AZD1222 COVID-19 vaccine. Sequencing used immunoSEQ multiplex PCR; TCRdb keeps in-frame clones, though not all of them. The table records 75,000 to 90,000 clones, 80% to 90% of them present only once. The source was peripheral blood, collected 28 days after the second AZD1222 dose. Source of these receptors: an adult who received the AZD1222 COVID-19 vaccine.

The chain recombines TRBV4-2 with TRBJ2-7, with D possibly being TRBD1 (5 bases). V was shortened by 0 bases and J by 2 bases, with 11 bases between the two germline ends. The CDR3 is 15 amino acids. Germline assignment: CDR1 LGHNA and CDR2 YNFKEQ. The CDR3 nucleotides are TGTGCCAGCAGCCAAGAGATAACAGGCGCCTACGAGCAGTACTTC. As protein: CASSQEITGAYEQYF.

This clone was seen more than once but under ten times. The chain couples TRBV19 to TRBJ2-1; D is uncertain. Germline assignment: CDR1 LNHDA and CDR2 SQIVND (reference sequence). The CDR3 sequence is 12 residues long. Trimming pared 0 bases from V and 8 bases from J, leaving 5 bases between. In nucleotides, the CDR3 is TGTGCCAGTAGTATAGATACAGATGAGCAGTTCTTC. Protein sequence: CASSIDTDEQFF.

The CDR3 coding sequence is TGTGCCAGCAGCTTGGTGGCTACTAGCGGGGTCTACAATGAGCAGTTCTTC. It translates to CASSLVATSGVYNEQFF. The V call is TRBV5-8, the J call TRBJ2-1; 10 nucleotides agree with TRBD2. V shed 0 bases, J shed 3 bases, and the junction held 6 bases outside the gene matches. The CDR3 has 17 amino acids. Per the germline V gene, CDR1 is SGHTS and CDR2 is YDEGEE.

The chain uses TRBV7-2 and TRBJ2-1, with 9 bases that match TRBD1. The CDR3 loop spans 16 amino acids. Germline V lookup: CDR1 SGHTA, CDR2 FQGNSA. Trimming took 5 bases from V and 9 from J; bases not matched to a gene: 14. The CDR3 nucleotides read TGTGCCAGCAGCAAAGGTGCGGGACAGGGTTATCCTGAGCAGTTCTTC. Its protein product is CASSKGAGQGYPEQFF. The full variable domain, rest sourced from reference TRBV7-2 and TRBJ2-1, is GAGVSQSPSNKVTEKGKDVELRCDPISGHTALYWYRQSLGQGLEFLIYFQGNSAPDKSGLPSDRFSAERTGGSVSTLTIQRTQQEDSAVYLCASSKGAGQGYPEQFFGPGTRLTVL.

This sequence joins TRBV7-2 and TRBJ1-1; possibly TRBD1 for D (5 bases). Germline V gives CDR1 SGHTA, CDR2 FQGNSA. With 3 bases removed from V and 3 bases from J, the gap between germline ends came to 8 bases. The CDR3 is made up of 13 amino acids. CDR3 coding DNA: TGTGCCAGCAGCTTGTCGGGGGACACTGAAGCTTTCTTT. This translates into CASSLSGDTEAFF.

V gene TRBV14 combines with J gene TRBJ2-5; D is undetermined. V lost 1 base to trimming and J lost 5 bases, with 8 bases between them. CDR3 length equals 13 residues. Germline-derived CDR1 and CDR2 are SGHDN and FVKESK. The CDR3 is CASSQGSWETQYF. In DNA form, the CDR3 reads TGTGCCAGCAGCCAAGGATCATGGGAGACCCAGTACTTC.

V gene TRBV5-4 combines with J gene TRBJ1-3; D is possibly TRBD1 (5 bases). The germline V gene encodes CDR1 SGHNT and CDR2 YYREEE (reference sequence). Trimming removed 0 bases from V and 2 bases from J, with 12 bases in between. The CDR3 runs to 16 residues. The chain's CDR3 is CASSLGNQGAGNTIYF. CDR3 DNA sequence: TGTGCCAGCAGCTTGGGGAACCAAGGGGCTGGAAACACCATATATTTT. The full variable domain, completed using reference TRBV5-4 and TRBJ1-3, is ETGVTQSPTHLIKTRGQQVTLRCSSQSGHNTVSWYQQALGQGPQFIFQYYREEENGRGNFPPRFSGLQFPNYSSELNVNALELDDSALYLCASSLGNQGAGNTIYFGEGSWLTVV.

This chain connects TRBV7-3 to TRBJ1-1; D call uncertain. The V gene lost 1 base and the J gene lost 1 base, with 7 bases spanning the gap. There are 14 residues in the CDR3. Germline CDR1 reads SGHTA; CDR2 reads FQGTGA. CDR3 DNA sequence: TGTGCCAGCAGCTTAAATCCAGGGAACACTGAAGCTTTCTTT. The encoded protein is CASSLNPGNTEAFF.

The V gene is TRBV10-1, the J gene TRBJ1-4; tentative D call: TRBD1 (6 bases). V was trimmed by 8 bases and J by 7 bases, leaving 11 bases between them. The germline V gene encodes CDR1 WNHNN and CDR2 SYGVQD (reference sequence). This CDR3 is built from 12 residues. The CDR3 loop reads CASRGAPEKLFF. The CDR3 DNA is TGCGCCAGCCGGGGGGCGCCTGAAAAACTGTTTTTT.

The V call is TRBV10-3, the J call TRBJ2-1, with TRBD2 matching over 8 bases. J lost 1 base, V lost 10 bases, and 18 bases had no gene match. CDR1 ENHRY and CDR2 SYGVKD come from the germline V gene. The CDR3 length is 18 residues. Here the CDR3 reads CATKDPAGVRRSYNEQFF. The CDR3 nucleotides are TGTGCCACCAAAGACCCAGCGGGGGTCCGCAGGTCCTACAATGAGCAGTTCTTC.

This clone appeared a few times. The V gene is TRBV6-1, the J gene TRBJ1-6, with a possible D match to TRBD1 (5 bases). V was shortened by 0 bases and J by 10 bases, with 19 bases between the two germline ends. Germline CDR1 and CDR2: MNHNS and SASEGT. This CDR3 spans 17 amino acids. The CDR3 region has the DNA TGTGCCAGCAGTGAAGCGCGGGGGGGAGAGGGAGGATCACCCCTCCACTTT. Protein product: CASSEARGGEGGSPLHF.

The chain combines TRBV7-2 with TRBJ2-7; D is ambiguous. CDR3 length equals 12 residues. In germline, CDR1 is SGHTA, CDR2 FQGNSA. With 0 bases removed from V and 5 bases from J, the gap between germline ends came to 5 bases. CDR3 DNA sequence: TGTGCCAGCAGCTTAGCGCTGAACGAGCAGTACTTC. Translation gives CASSLALNEQYF. Drawing the rest from reference TRBV7-2 and TRBJ2-7, the complete variable domain is GAGVSQSPSNKVTEKGKDVELRCDPISGHTALYWYRQSLGQGLEFLIYFQGNSAPDKSGLPSDRFSAERTGGSVSTLTIQRTQQEDSAVYLCASSLALNEQYFGPGTRLTVT.

The sample holds a few counts of this clone. The genes are TRBV6-4 and TRBJ1-2; D is perhaps TRBD1 (6 bases). The length of the CDR3 is 14 residues. Germline-derived CDR1 and CDR2 are MRHNA and SNTAGT. The V end lost 3 bases, the J end lost 1 base, and 9 bases lay between the germline ends. The DNA of the CDR3 is TGTGCCAGCAGTGATGGGGGCGATAACTATGGCTACACCTTC. Protein: CASSDGGDNYGYTF.

This clone appeared a few times. The rearrangement joins TRBV7-9 to TRBJ1-2, with D uncertain. Germline CDR1 SEHNR, CDR2 FQNEAQ (reference sequence). Trimming took off 3 bases at V and 6 bases at J, with 5 bases between the two ends. This CDR3 contains 11 residues. DNA of the CDR3: TGTGCCAGCAGCTTTAGGGATGGCTACACCTTC. Translation: CASSFRDGYTF.

The chain couples TRBV27 to TRBJ2-3; 13 bases are a match to TRBD2. The CDR3 is 16 amino acids. Losses at the gene ends were 5 bases for V and 2 bases for J; bases not matched to a gene: 4. The germline V gene has CDR1 MNHEY and CDR2 SMNVEV (reference sequence). The CDR3 region has the DNA TGTGCCAGCAGTGGAGGACTAGCGGGGGTCACAGATACGCAGTATTTT. Translating it yields CASSGGLAGVTDTQYF.

V usage is TRBV6-2 or TRBV6-3 and J usage is TRBJ2-7; 8 bases align to TRBD2. In germline, CDR1 is MNHEY, CDR2 SVGEGT. V was clipped by 2 bases and J by 7 bases; unmatched bases: 13. This CDR3 has 16 amino acids. The CDR3: CASSYAPGLVTGEQYF. CDR3 DNA: TGTGCCAGCAGTTACGCCCCGGGACTAGTGACTGGTGAGCAGTACTTC.

V and J are TRBV7-8 and TRBJ1-5; D might be TRBD1 (6 bases). Trimming left V 2 bases short and J 1 base short, with 15 bases between. Germline lookup yields CDR1 SGHVS and CDR2 FQNEAQ. The CDR3 extends over 17 amino acids. The CDR3 sequence is CASSLLGGGASNQPQHF. The CDR3 bases are TGTGCCAGCAGCTTACTTGGAGGGGGGGCGAGCAATCAGCCCCAGCATTTT.

The chain employs TRBV2 and TRBJ1-5; TRBD1 matches at 11 bases. Trimming cost V 6 bases and J 6 bases; bases outside gene matches: 7. Germline V gene sequence: CDR1 SNHLY, CDR2 FYNNEI. The CDR3 runs 15 residues. CDR3 amino acids: CASSVTGQGGQPQHF. The CDR3, as DNA: TGTGCCAGCAGCGTAACGGGACAGGGGGGTCAGCCCCAGCATTTT.

The chain is built from TRBV7-3 and TRBJ2-5, with D perhaps TRBD2 (6 bases). Germline CDR1 and CDR2: SGHTA and FQGTGA. V was pared by 2 bases and J by 2 bases, with 6 bases between. This CDR3 contains 13 residues. CDR3 in DNA: TGTGCCAGCAGCTTACGGGGGCAAGAGACCCAGTACTTC. Protein: CASSLRGQETQYF.

This clone was observed a single time. The chain links TRBV28 to TRBJ1-3; no clear D gene. Per germline, CDR1 MDHEN and CDR2 SYDVKM. There are 17 residues in the CDR3. V was cut by 3 bases and J by 0 bases, with 15 bases left in between. CDR3 amino acids: CASSLVLGAASGNTIYF. Written as DNA, the CDR3 is TGTGCCAGCAGTTTGGTTCTTGGCGCTGCCTCTGGAAACACCATATATTTT.

Only one count was recorded for this clone. V usage is TRBV15 and J usage is TRBJ2-5; 7 nucleotides match TRBD2. J was trimmed by 1 base and V by 8 bases; bases with no gene match: 4. The length of the CDR3 is 13 residues. Germline loops: CDR1 LNHNV, CDR2 YYDKDF (reference sequence). The CDR3 reads CATGRVSQETQYF. DNA of the CDR3: TGTGCCACCGGGAGGGTATCCCAAGAGACCCAGTACTTC.

The genes are TRBV9 and TRBJ1-1; D gene unclear. The germline CDR1 and CDR2 sequences are SGDLS and YYNGEE. Between the trimmed V and J ends, which lost 3 bases and 4 bases, there was a span of 10 bases. The CDR3 has 13 amino acids. The CDR3 nucleotides read TGTGCCAGCAGCGGGTTAGAATCCACTGAAGCTTTCTTT. It translates to CASSGLESTEAFF.

This sequence joins TRBV12-3 or TRBV12-4 and TRBJ1-1; a possible D gene is TRBD1 (5 bases). Trimming removed 7 bases at V and 4 bases at J, with 13 bases between. The CDR3 loop spans 13 amino acids. CDR3 loop: CASNPAGTTEAFF. In DNA form, the CDR3 reads TGTGCCAGCAACCCAGCAGGGACCACTGAAGCTTTCTTT.

V usage is TRBV7-7 and J usage is TRBJ1-5; D gene ambiguous. This CDR3 has 13 residues. Looked up from germline, CDR1 is SSHAT and CDR2 is FNYEAQ (reference sequence). V lost 1 base to trimming and J lost 3 bases, with 4 bases between them. This chain's CDR3 is CASSLDHNQPQHF. The CDR3 DNA is TGTGCCAGCAGCTTAGACCACAATCAGCCCCAGCATTTT.

CDR3 in amino acids: CASSQDGTGWAIQYF. CDR3 coding DNA: TGTGCCAGCAGCCAAGACGGGACAGGGTGGGCCATTCAGTACTTC. This chain uses TRBV3-1 (or the pseudogene TRBV3-2) with TRBJ2-4, with TRBD1 matching 9 bases. The CDR3 extends over 15 amino acids. Germline values: CDR1 LGHDT, CDR2 YNNKEL (reference sequence). After removal of 0 bases from V and 9 bases from J, the junction contained 6 bases not matched to a gene.

This chain links TRBV7-6 with TRBJ1-5, with unresolved D. Trimming left V 5 bases short and J 5 bases short, with 16 bases between. In germline, CDR1 is SGHVS, CDR2 FNYEAQ. CDR3 length: 15 residues. The CDR3 protein is CASSPGWRGDQPQHF. CDR3 bases: TGTGCCAGCAGCCCGGGCTGGCGGGGAGATCAGCCCCAGCATTTT.

Only one count was recorded for this clone. The V gene is TRBV7-2, the J gene TRBJ2-1, with TRBD1 matching 7 bases. V was clipped by 5 bases and J by 2 bases; unmatched bases: 12. The germline gives CDR1 SGHTA, CDR2 FQGNSA. The CDR3 is made up of 17 amino acids. The CDR3 DNA sequence: TGTGCCAGCAGCCGTGGGGGTCGGGACAGAACCTACAATGAGCAGTTCTTC. This translates into CASSRGGRDRTYNEQFF.

The chain carries TRBV30 and TRBJ2-2, with 8 nucleotides matching TRBD1. V lost 0 bases and J lost 6; bases outside the gene matches: 6. This CDR3 spans 15 amino acids. Germline V CDR1 and CDR2: GTSNPN, SVGIG (reference sequence). The CDR3 region has the DNA TGTGCCTGGAGTGTAATTTCAGGGGGCTCCGGGGAGCTGTTTTTT. Its protein product is CAWSVISGGSGELFF.